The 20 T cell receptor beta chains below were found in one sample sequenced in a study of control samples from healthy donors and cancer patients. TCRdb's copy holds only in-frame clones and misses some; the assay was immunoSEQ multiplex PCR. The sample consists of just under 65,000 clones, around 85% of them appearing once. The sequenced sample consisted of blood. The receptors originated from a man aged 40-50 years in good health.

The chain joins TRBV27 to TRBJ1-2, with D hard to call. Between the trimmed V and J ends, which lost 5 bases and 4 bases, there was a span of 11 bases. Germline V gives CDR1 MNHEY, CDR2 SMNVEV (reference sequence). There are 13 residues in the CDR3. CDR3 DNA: TGTGCCAGCAGTGTACGGGGAGTCTATGGCTACACCTTC. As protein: CASSVRGVYGYTF.

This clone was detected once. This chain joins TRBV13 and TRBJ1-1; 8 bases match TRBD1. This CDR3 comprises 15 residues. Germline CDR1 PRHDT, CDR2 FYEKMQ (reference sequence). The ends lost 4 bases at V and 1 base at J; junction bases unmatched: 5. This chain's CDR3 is CASSSQGGWNTEAFF. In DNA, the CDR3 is TGTGCCAGCAGCTCACAGGGGGGGTGGAACACTGAAGCTTTCTTT.

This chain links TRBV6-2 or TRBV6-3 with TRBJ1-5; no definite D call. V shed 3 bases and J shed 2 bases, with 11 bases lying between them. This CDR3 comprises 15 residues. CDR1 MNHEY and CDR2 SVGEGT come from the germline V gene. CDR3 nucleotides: TGTGCCAGCAGTTATCGTCGGGATGGCAATCAGCCCCAGCATTTT. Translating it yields CASSYRRDGNQPQHF.

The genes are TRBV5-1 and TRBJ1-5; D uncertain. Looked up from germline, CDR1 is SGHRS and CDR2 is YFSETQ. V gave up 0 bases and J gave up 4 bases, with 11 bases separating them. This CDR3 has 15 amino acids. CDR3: CASSLEGGKNQPQHF. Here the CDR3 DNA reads TGCGCCAGCAGCTTGGAGGGCGGCAAGAATCAGCCCCAGCATTTT.

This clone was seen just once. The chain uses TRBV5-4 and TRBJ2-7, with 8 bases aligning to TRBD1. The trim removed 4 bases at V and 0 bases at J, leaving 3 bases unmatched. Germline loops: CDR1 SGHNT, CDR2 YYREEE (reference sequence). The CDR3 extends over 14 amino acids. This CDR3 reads CASSRTGGSYEQYF. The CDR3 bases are TGTGCCAGCAGCCGAACAGGGGGCTCCTACGAGCAGTACTTC.

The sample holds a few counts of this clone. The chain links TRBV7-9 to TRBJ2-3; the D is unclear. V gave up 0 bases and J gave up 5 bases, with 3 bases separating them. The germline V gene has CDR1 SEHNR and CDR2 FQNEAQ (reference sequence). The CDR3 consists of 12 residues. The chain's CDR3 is CASSLAKDTQYF. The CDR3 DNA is TGTGCCAGCAGCTTAGCCAAAGATACGCAGTATTTT.

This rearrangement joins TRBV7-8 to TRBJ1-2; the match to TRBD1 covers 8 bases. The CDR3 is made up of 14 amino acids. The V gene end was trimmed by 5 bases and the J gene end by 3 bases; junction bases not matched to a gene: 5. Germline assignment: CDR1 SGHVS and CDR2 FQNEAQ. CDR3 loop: CASSTGQGDYGYTF. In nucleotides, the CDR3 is TGTGCCAGCAGCACCGGACAGGGAGACTATGGCTACACCTTC.

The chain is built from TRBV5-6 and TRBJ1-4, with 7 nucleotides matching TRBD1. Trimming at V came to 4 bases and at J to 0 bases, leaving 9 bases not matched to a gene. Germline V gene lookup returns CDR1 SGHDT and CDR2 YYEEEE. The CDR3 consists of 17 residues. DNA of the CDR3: TGTGCCAGCAGCCTGCTGGGGACAGACGCAACTAATGAAAAACTGTTTTTT. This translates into CASSLLGTDATNEKLFF.

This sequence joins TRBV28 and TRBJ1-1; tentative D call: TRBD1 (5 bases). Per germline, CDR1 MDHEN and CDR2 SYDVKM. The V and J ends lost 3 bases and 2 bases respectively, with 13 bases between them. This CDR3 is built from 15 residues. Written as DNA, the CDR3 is TGTGCCAGCAGTTTTCCCCGGGGGTATAACACTGAAGCTTTCTTT. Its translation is CASSFPRGYNTEAFF.

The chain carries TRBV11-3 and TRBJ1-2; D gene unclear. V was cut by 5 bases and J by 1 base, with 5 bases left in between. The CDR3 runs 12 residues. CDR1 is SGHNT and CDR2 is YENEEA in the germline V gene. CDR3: CASSLRNYGYTF. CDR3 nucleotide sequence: TGTGCCAGCAGCCTGCGTAACTATGGCTACACCTTC.

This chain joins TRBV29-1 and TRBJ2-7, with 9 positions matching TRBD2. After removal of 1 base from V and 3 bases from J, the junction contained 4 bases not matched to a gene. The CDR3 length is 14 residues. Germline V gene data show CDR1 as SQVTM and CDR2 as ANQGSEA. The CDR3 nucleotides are TGCAGCGTTGAAGCGCGGGAGGGAATCTACGAGCAGTACTTC. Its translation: CSVEAREGIYEQYF.

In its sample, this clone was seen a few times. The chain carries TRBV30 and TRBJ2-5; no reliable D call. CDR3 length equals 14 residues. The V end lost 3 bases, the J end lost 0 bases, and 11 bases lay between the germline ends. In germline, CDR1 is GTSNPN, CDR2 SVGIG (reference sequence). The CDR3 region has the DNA TGTGCCTGGAGACGACTGCTGTACCAAGAGACCCAGTACTTC. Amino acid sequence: CAWRRLLYQETQYF.

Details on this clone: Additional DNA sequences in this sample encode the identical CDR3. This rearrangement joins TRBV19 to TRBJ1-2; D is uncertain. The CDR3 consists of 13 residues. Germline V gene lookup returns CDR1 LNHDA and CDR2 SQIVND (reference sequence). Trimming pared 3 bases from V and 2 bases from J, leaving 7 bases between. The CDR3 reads CASSIGVNYGYTF. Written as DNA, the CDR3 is TGTGCCAGTAGTATTGGCGTGAACTATGGCTACACCTTC.

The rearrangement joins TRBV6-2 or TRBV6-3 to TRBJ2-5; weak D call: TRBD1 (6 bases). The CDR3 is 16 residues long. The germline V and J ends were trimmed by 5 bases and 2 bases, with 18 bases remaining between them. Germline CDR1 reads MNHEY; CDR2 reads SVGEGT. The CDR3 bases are TGTGCCAGCAGTCTTGGCGGCAGGGGCCATCAAGAGACCCAGTACTTC. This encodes CASSLGGRGHQETQYF.

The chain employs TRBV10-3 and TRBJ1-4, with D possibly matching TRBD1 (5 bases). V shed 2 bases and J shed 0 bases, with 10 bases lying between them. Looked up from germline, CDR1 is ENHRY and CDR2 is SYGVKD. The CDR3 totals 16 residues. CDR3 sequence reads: CAISERTRSTNEKLFF. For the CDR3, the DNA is TGTGCCATCAGTGAGAGGACAAGATCAACTAATGAAAAACTGTTTTTT.

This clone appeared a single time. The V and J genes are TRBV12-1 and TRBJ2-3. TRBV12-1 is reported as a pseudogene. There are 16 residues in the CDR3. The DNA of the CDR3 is TGTGCCAGCAGCCCCCCCCCAGACCCAAGCACAGATACGCAGTATTTT. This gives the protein CASSPPPDPSTDTQYF.

The CDR3 DNA reads TGTGCCAGCAGCCGAGGGGATCTTAGCAATCAGCCCCAGCATTTT. As protein: CASSRGDLSNQPQHF. The chain carries TRBV7-9 and TRBJ1-5, with a possible D match to TRBD1 (5 bases). The CDR3 runs 15 residues. With 5 bases removed from V and 0 bases from J, the gap between germline ends came to 11 bases. Germline CDR1 reads SEHNR; CDR2 reads FQNEAQ (reference sequence).

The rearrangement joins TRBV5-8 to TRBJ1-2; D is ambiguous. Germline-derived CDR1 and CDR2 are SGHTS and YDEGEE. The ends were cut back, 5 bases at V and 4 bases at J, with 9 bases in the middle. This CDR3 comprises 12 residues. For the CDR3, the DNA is TGTGCCAGCAGGACCCGCAGCTATGGCTACACCTTC. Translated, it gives CASRTRSYGYTF.

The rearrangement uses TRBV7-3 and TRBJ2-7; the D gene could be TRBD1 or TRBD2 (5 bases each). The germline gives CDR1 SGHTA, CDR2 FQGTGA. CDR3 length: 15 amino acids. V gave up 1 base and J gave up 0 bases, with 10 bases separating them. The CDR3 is CASSLMAGSSYEQYF. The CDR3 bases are TGTGCCAGCAGCTTAATGGCAGGGAGCTCCTACGAGCAGTACTTC.

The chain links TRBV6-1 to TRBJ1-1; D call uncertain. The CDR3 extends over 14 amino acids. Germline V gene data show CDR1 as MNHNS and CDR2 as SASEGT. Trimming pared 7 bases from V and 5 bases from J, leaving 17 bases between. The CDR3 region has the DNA TGTGCCAGCACCTACGGAGGGATCTGGACTGAAGCTTTCTTT. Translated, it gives CASTYGGIWTEAFF.